This is a list of T cell receptor beta chains from one sample in a study of blood T cell repertoires in COVID-19. Assay used: immunoSEQ multiplex PCR; TCRdb lists only in-frame clones, some missing. This table holds 100,000 or so clones, about 92% found once. Sequenced input: peripheral blood. The source of these receptors is a woman in her fifties or sixties with active COVID-19. The CDR3 runs from the conserved cysteine through the conserved F or W. A D gene is named only where the DNA matches it firmly. The size entry is marked missing in some rows and otherwise reads once, few, many or a size class.

>TRBV24-1|TRBJ2-7|TRBD2|-
CATSESSGNHEQYF
TGTGCCACCAGTGAGTCAAGCGGGAACCACGAGCAGTACTTC
>TRBV12-3/TRBV12-4|TRBJ2-2|-|-
CASSFGTGELFF
TGTGCCAGCAGTTTCGGGACCGGGGAGCTGTTTTTT
>TRBV6-5|TRBJ2-1|-|-
CASSSRSGVSYNEQFF
TGTGCCAGCAGTTCCCGCTCAGGGGTATCCTACAATGAGCAGTTCTTC
>TRBV6-4|TRBJ1-1|TRBD1|-
CASSAGTGGNTEAFF
TGTGCCAGCAGTGCGGGGACAGGAGGGAACACTGAAGCTTTCTTT
>TRBV6-2/TRBV6-3|TRBJ1-6|TRBD1|-
CASSYGQGNSPLHF
TGTGCCAGCAGTTATGGACAGGGGAATTCACCCCTCCACTTT
>TRBV29-1|TRBJ2-1|TRBD2|-
CSGGGLANNEQFF
TGCAGCGGGGGGGGACTAGCGAACAATGAGCAGTTCTTC
>TRBV10-3|TRBJ1-2|-|-
CAISAEAGLPNNYGYTF
TGTGCCATCAGCGCTGAGGCCGGTCTCCCAAATAACTATGGCTACACCTTC
>TRBV9|TRBJ2-1|TRBD2|-
CAISLTSGRANEQFF
TGTGCCATCTCACTGACTAGCGGGAGGGCCAATGAGCAGTTCTTC
>TRBV5-6|TRBJ2-3|-|-
CASSLGQIFMDTQYF
TGTGCCAGCAGCTTAGGACAGATATTCATGGATACGCAGTATTTT
>TRBV15|TRBJ2-3|-|-
CATSVLAGRNTDTQYF
TGTGCCACCAGCGTCCTAGCCGGCAGAAACACAGATACGCAGTATTTT
>TRBV7-9|TRBJ1-6|-|-
CASSSQQGPLTLHF
TGTGCCAGCAGCTCCCAGCAGGGTCCCCTCACCCTCCACTTT
>TRBV24-1|TRBJ1-2|TRBD1|once
CATSDGGDRGLYGYTF
TGTGCCACCAGTGATGGGGGCGACAGGGGGCTCTATGGCTACACCTTC
>TRBV9|TRBJ2-1|-|-
CASSRRQDHEQFF
TGTGCCAGCAGCAGACGACAGGACCATGAGCAGTTCTTC
>TRBV2|TRBJ1-1|TRBD1|-
CASSVEGQMNTEAFF
TGTGCCAGCAGTGTAGAGGGACAGATGAACACTGAAGCTTTCTTT
>TRBV4-1|TRBJ2-7|TRBD2|once
CASSQVFGGAYEQYF
TGCGCCAGCAGCCAAGTGTTCGGGGGGGCCTACGAGCAGTACTTC
>TRBV4-3|TRBJ2-1|TRBD2|-
CASSQAVSSGGRSEQFF
TGCGCCAGCAGCCAAGCTGTCTCTAGCGGGGGGCGGTCTGAGCAGTTCTTC
>TRBV4-3|TRBJ2-7|TRBD1|-
CASSQDENRGLYEQYF
TGCGCCAGCAGCCAAGATGAAAACAGGGGATTATACGAGCAGTACTTC
>TRBV28|TRBJ1-2|-|-
CASTRQDNYGYTF
TGTGCCAGCACCCGACAGGATAACTATGGCTACACCTTC
>TRBV5-6|TRBJ2-5|-|-
CASSLGTEETQYF
TGTGCCAGCAGCTTGGGGACAGAAGAGACCCAGTACTTC
>TRBV18|TRBJ1-5|-|-
CASSPQLTDNQPQHF
TGTGCCAGCTCACCACAGCTGACAGACAATCAGCCCCAGCATTTT
>TRBV7-3|TRBJ1-1|-|few
CASSYRANTEAFF
TGTGCCAGCAGTTACAGGGCGAACACTGAAGCTTTCTTT
>TRBV24-1|TRBJ2-1|TRBD2|-
CATSYSGSYNEQFF
TGTGCCACCAGTTATAGCGGGTCCTACAATGAGCAGTTCTTC
>TRBV27|TRBJ2-4|-|-
CASSSGSLAKNIQYF
TGTGCCAGCAGTTCAGGGTCTCTAGCCAAAAACATTCAGTACTTC
>TRBV28|TRBJ1-1|-|-
CASSIGQLEAFF
TGTGCCAGCAGTATAGGACAGCTTGAAGCTTTCTTT
>TRBV19|TRBJ2-3|TRBD2|-
CASRSGVSSTDTQYF
TGTGCCAGCAGGAGCGGGGTATCTAGCACAGATACGCAGTATTTT
>TRBV6-6|TRBJ2-7|TRBD2|-
CASSRGTSGRAPSEQYF
TGTGCCAGCAGTCGGGGGACTAGCGGGAGGGCCCCCTCCGAGCAGTACTTC
>TRBV19|TRBJ2-7|-|-
CASNYREFHEQYF
TGTGCCAGTAACTACAGGGAATTCCACGAGCAGTACTTC
>TRBV2|TRBJ2-3|-|-
CACTEGGDTQYF
TGTGCCTGCACGGAGGGTGGTGATACGCAGTATTTT
>TRBV7-9|TRBJ2-1|TRBD2|-
CASSHGTSDINEQFF
TGTGCCAGCAGCCACGGGACTAGCGACATCAATGAGCAGTTCTTC
>TRBV6-1|TRBJ2-5|TRBD2|-
CASSELGLAGQETQYF
TGTGCCAGCAGTGAATTGGGACTAGCGGGCCAAGAGACCCAGTACTTC
>TRBV11-2|TRBJ2-4|-|-
CASSGTTGLAKNIQYF
TGTGCCAGCAGCGGAACGACAGGACTAGCCAAAAACATTCAGTACTTC
>TRBV24-1|TRBJ2-5|-|-
CATAGEGGKETQYF
TGTGCCACCGCTGGAGAGGGGGGGAAAGAGACCCAGTACTTC
>TRBV6-2/TRBV6-3|TRBJ1-1|TRBD1|-
CASSSYRGENTEAFF
TGTGCCAGCAGTTCCTACAGGGGTGAGAACACTGAAGCTTTCTTT
>TRBV5-4|TRBJ1-2|TRBD1|-
CASSSQGQGDYGYTF
TGTGCCAGCAGCTCCCAGGGACAGGGGGACTATGGCTACACCTTC
>TRBV5-4|TRBJ2-7|TRBD2|-
CASNSGGRTEQYF
TGTGCCAGCAACAGCGGCGGGAGGACCGAGCAGTACTTC
>TRBV7-9|TRBJ2-1|TRBD1|-
CASSLGTGGSYNEQFF
TGTGCCAGCAGCTTGGGCACAGGGGGCTCCTACAATGAGCAGTTCTTC
>TRBV7-8|TRBJ2-1|-|-
CASSLSGLLYNEQFF
TGTGCCAGCAGCCTTTCTGGACTGCTCTACAATGAGCAGTTCTTC
>TRBV5-1|TRBJ2-7|-|-
CASSSKVAQGYEQYF
TGCGCCAGCAGTTCGAAGGTAGCCCAAGGCTACGAGCAGTACTTC
>TRBV14|TRBJ2-7|-|once
CASSQSKSGEQYF
TGTGCCAGCAGCCAATCCAAATCAGGAGAGCAGTACTTC
>TRBV9|TRBJ1-3|-|-
CASSAQGTGNTIYF
TGTGCCAGCAGCGCACAGGGTACTGGAAACACCATATATTTT
>TRBV24-1|TRBJ1-5|-|-
CATSSRGRDSNQPQHF
TGTGCCACCAGTTCCAGGGGACGGGATAGCAATCAGCCCCAGCATTTT
>TRBV6-5|TRBJ1-2|TRBD1|-
CASRETGLNGYTF
TGTGCCAGCAGAGAGACAGGGCTTAATGGCTACACCTTC
>TRBV5-6|TRBJ2-3|-|-
CASSIPWGDTLTQYF
TGTGCCAGCAGCATACCTTGGGGAGATACATTGACGCAGTATTTT
>TRBV5-1|TRBJ2-1|TRBD2|-
CASSFRAGGGNEQFF
TGCGCCAGCAGCTTTAGAGCGGGAGGGGGAAATGAGCAGTTCTTC
>TRBV21-1|TRBJ2-1|-|-
CASSKGGTSGIDYNEQFF
TGTGCCAGCAGCAAAGGCGGGACTAGCGGGATAGACTACAATGAGCAGTTCTTC
>TRBV28|TRBJ1-2|TRBD1|-
CASSSTTGGARGYTF
TGTGCCAGCAGTTCGACGACAGGGGGAGCTCGTGGCTACACCTTC
>TRBV3-1/TRBV3-2|TRBJ1-1|TRBD1|-
CASSQLGQTNTEAFF
TGTGCCAGCAGCCAATTGGGACAGACGAACACTGAAGCTTTCTTT
>TRBV2|TRBJ2-5|TRBD2|-
CASKASGGSQETQYF
TGTGCCAGCAAGGCAAGCGGGGGGTCCCAAGAGACCCAGTACTTC
>TRBV30|TRBJ2-1|-|-
CASMKDYSIYNEQFF
TGTGCCTCGATGAAGGACTACTCCATCTACAATGAGCAGTTCTTC
>TRBV28|TRBJ1-6|-|once
CASSLHRVPSTLHF
TGTGCCAGCAGTTTACACAGGGTCCCAAGCACCCTCCACTTT
>TRBV5-1|TRBJ1-2|TRBD1|-
CASSYGTGTEGYTF
TGCGCCAGCAGTTACGGGACAGGGACTGAGGGCTACACCTTC
>TRBV4-1|TRBJ1-6|TRBD1|few
CASSRDDRGDSPLHF
TGCGCCAGCAGCCGAGATGACAGGGGTGATTCACCCCTCCACTTT